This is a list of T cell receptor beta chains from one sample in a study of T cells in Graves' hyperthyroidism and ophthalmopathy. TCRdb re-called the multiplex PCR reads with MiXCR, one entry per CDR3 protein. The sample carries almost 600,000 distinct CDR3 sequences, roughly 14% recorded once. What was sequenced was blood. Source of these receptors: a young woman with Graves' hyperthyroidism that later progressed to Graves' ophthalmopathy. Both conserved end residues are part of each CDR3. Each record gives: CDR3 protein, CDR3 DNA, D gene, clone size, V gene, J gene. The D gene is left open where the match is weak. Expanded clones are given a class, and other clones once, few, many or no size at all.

CDR3aa: CASSLLSQRGVYEQYF; CDR3nt: TGTGCCAGCAGTTTACTTAGCCAGCGGGGGGTTTACGAGCAGTACTTC; d_gene: TRBD2; abundance: many; v_gene: TRBV12-3/TRBV12-4; j_gene: TRBJ2-7
CDR3aa: CATYGTGGRGYTF; CDR3nt: TGTGCCACTTATGGGACAGGGGGCCGTGGCTACACCTTC; d_gene: TRBD1; abundance: .; v_gene: TRBV6-1; j_gene: TRBJ1-2
CDR3aa: CAWSLDRGNEQYF; CDR3nt: TGTGCCTGGAGTTTGGACAGGGGGAACGAGCAGTACTTC; d_gene: TRBD1; abundance: .; v_gene: TRBV30; j_gene: TRBJ2-7
CDR3aa: CASSYADRVYEQYF; CDR3nt: TGTGCCAGCAGTTACGCGGATCGCGTCTACGAGCAGTACTTC; d_gene: .; abundance: many; v_gene: TRBV6-2/TRBV6-3; j_gene: TRBJ2-7
CDR3aa: CASGPRDRYYEQYF; CDR3nt: TGTGCTAGTGGTCCTCGGGACAGATACTACGAGCAGTACTTC; d_gene: TRBD1; abundance: many; v_gene: TRBV12-5; j_gene: TRBJ2-7
CDR3aa: CASSLNRDREAFF; CDR3nt: TGTGCCAGTAGCCTAAACCGGGACAGGGAAGCTTTCTTT; d_gene: TRBD1; abundance: many; v_gene: TRBV19; j_gene: TRBJ1-1
CDR3aa: CASTETGSGTQYF; CDR3nt: TGTGCCAGCACTGAAACAGGCTCTGGGACCCAGTACTTC; d_gene: .; abundance: many; v_gene: TRBV6-1; j_gene: TRBJ2-5
CDR3aa: CASSPLGEWVNEQFF; CDR3nt: TGTGCCAGCAGCCCTCTGGGGGAGTGGGTAAATGAGCAGTTCTTC; d_gene: .; abundance: .; v_gene: TRBV12-3/TRBV12-4; j_gene: TRBJ2-1
CDR3aa: CSLRGVYDTEAFF; CDR3nt: TGCAGCCTGCGGGGGGTTTATGACACTGAAGCTTTCTTT; d_gene: .; abundance: few; v_gene: TRBV29-1; j_gene: TRBJ1-1
CDR3aa: CASRPSADYNEQFF; CDR3nt: TGTGCCAGCAGACCCTCGGCGGACTACAATGAGCAGTTCTTC; d_gene: .; abundance: many; v_gene: TRBV28; j_gene: TRBJ2-1
CDR3aa: CSARQGAGNTIYF; CDR3nt: TGCAGTGCCAGGCAGGGCGCTGGAAACACCATATATTTT; d_gene: .; abundance: .; v_gene: TRBV20-1; j_gene: TRBJ1-3
CDR3aa: CASGLGPQPQHF; CDR3nt: TGTGCTAGTGGTTTGGGACCCCAGCCCCAGCATTTT; d_gene: .; abundance: many; v_gene: TRBV12-5; j_gene: TRBJ1-5
CDR3aa: CASSIDRWSGELFF; CDR3nt: TGTGCCAGTAGTATAGATCGGTGGTCCGGGGAGCTGTTTTTT; d_gene: .; abundance: .; v_gene: TRBV19; j_gene: TRBJ2-2
CDR3aa: CASSRAVQDTQYF; CDR3nt: TGTGCCAGCAGCCGGGCGGTACAGGATACGCAGTATTTT; d_gene: .; abundance: .; v_gene: TRBV14; j_gene: TRBJ2-3
CDR3aa: CASSRVIFGPDEQFF; CDR3nt: TGCGCCAGCAGCCGAGTGATTTTCGGGCCTGATGAGCAGTTCTTC; d_gene: .; abundance: .; v_gene: TRBV4-1; j_gene: TRBJ2-1
CDR3aa: CASSSGAGAGTDTQYF; CDR3nt: TGTGCCAGCAGCAGCGGAGCGGGAGCCGGCACAGATACGCAGTATTTT; d_gene: TRBD2; abundance: few; v_gene: TRBV9; j_gene: TRBJ2-3
CDR3aa: CASSIRPPPTYQPQHF; CDR3nt: TGTGCCAGTAGTATCCGCCCCCCTCCAACGTATCAGCCCCAGCATTTT; d_gene: .; abundance: many; v_gene: TRBV19; j_gene: TRBJ1-5
CDR3aa: CASSLRPGAGGANVLTF; CDR3nt: TGTGCCAGCAGTTTAAGGCCAGGGGCTGGGGGGGCCAACGTCCTGACTTTC; d_gene: .; abundance: many; v_gene: TRBV6-1; j_gene: TRBJ2-6
CDR3aa: CASSMVIAGGTKNTGELFF; CDR3nt: TGTGCCAGTAGTATGGTAATAGCGGGAGGCACGAAGAACACCGGGGAGCTGTTTTTT; d_gene: TRBD2; abundance: many; v_gene: TRBV19; j_gene: TRBJ2-2
CDR3aa: CAISEGNTEAFF; CDR3nt: TGTGCCATCAGTGAGGGGAACACTGAAGCTTTCTTT; d_gene: .; abundance: many; v_gene: TRBV10-3; j_gene: TRBJ1-1
CDR3aa: CASSLSAVSTGRPYEQYF; CDR3nt: TGTGCCAGCAGCCTTAGTGCGGTATCGACAGGGCGACCCTACGAGCAGTACTTC; d_gene: TRBD1; abundance: many; v_gene: TRBV7-2; j_gene: TRBJ2-7
CDR3aa: CASSQHLDNEQFF; CDR3nt: TGTGCCAGCAGCCAGCACCTAGACAATGAGCAGTTCTTC; d_gene: .; abundance: few; v_gene: TRBV3-1; j_gene: TRBJ2-1
CDR3aa: CASSPAGTVNSPLHF; CDR3nt: TGTGCCAGCAGTCCGGCCGGGACAGTGAATTCACCCCTCCACTTT; d_gene: TRBD1; abundance: many; v_gene: TRBV27; j_gene: TRBJ1-6
CDR3aa: CASSLFGLADSYNEQFF; CDR3nt: TGCGCCAGCAGCTTGTTCGGCCTAGCGGACTCCTACAATGAGCAGTTCTTC; d_gene: TRBD2; abundance: many; v_gene: TRBV5-1; j_gene: TRBJ2-1
CDR3aa: CSVESGLGGYTF; CDR3nt: TGCAGCGTTGAATCTGGGTTGGGCGGCTACACCTTC; d_gene: .; abundance: many; v_gene: TRBV29-1; j_gene: TRBJ1-2
CDR3aa: CASSEDRVGYDQYF; CDR3nt: TGTGCCAGCAGCGAGGACAGGGTGGGGTATGACCAGTACTTC; d_gene: TRBD1; abundance: many; v_gene: TRBV7-3; j_gene: TRBJ2-5
CDR3aa: CASSLSVPSNTGELFF; CDR3nt: TGTGCCAGCAGCCTCTCAGTCCCTTCGAACACCGGGGAGCTGTTTTTT; d_gene: .; abundance: few; v_gene: TRBV5-5; j_gene: TRBJ2-2
CDR3aa: CASSQEPSGNGANVLTF; CDR3nt: TGTGCCAGCAGCCAAGAGCCTAGCGGGAATGGGGCCAACGTCCTGACTTTC; d_gene: TRBD2; abundance: .; v_gene: TRBV4-2; j_gene: TRBJ2-6
CDR3aa: CASSYRSGRATDTQYF; CDR3nt: TGTGCCAGCAGCTACCGGAGCGGGAGAGCCACAGATACGCAGTATTTT; d_gene: TRBD2; abundance: many; v_gene: TRBV11-2; j_gene: TRBJ2-3
CDR3aa: CASTGDRGRDGYTF; CDR3nt: TGCGCCAGCACCGGGGACAGGGGGCGCGATGGCTACACCTTC; d_gene: TRBD1; abundance: many; v_gene: TRBV5-1; j_gene: TRBJ1-2
CDR3aa: CASSSPLNNPYSNQPQHF; CDR3nt: TGTGCCAGCAGTTCCCCTTTGAATAATCCTTATAGCAATCAGCCCCAGCATTTT; d_gene: .; abundance: .; v_gene: TRBV6-2/TRBV6-3; j_gene: TRBJ1-5
CDR3aa: CASSPRTSGTYYNEQFF; CDR3nt: TGTGCCAGCAGCCCTCGGACTAGCGGGACCTACTACAATGAGCAGTTCTTC; d_gene: TRBD2; abundance: few; v_gene: TRBV14; j_gene: TRBJ2-1
CDR3aa: CAWSGQEGQPQHF; CDR3nt: TGTGCCTGGAGTGGACAGGAGGGGCAGCCCCAGCATTTT; d_gene: .; abundance: .; v_gene: TRBV30; j_gene: TRBJ1-5
CDR3aa: CASSLEGGQGVYTGELFF; CDR3nt: TGTGCCAGCAGCTTAGAGGGGGGACAGGGTGTTTACACCGGGGAGCTGTTTTTT; d_gene: TRBD1; abundance: many; v_gene: TRBV7-2; j_gene: TRBJ2-2
CDR3aa: CASSFREDEKLFF; CDR3nt: TGTGCCAGCAGTTTCAGGGAAGATGAAAAACTGTTTTTT; d_gene: .; abundance: many; v_gene: TRBV27; j_gene: TRBJ1-4
CDR3aa: CATSGGDSKSYQPQHF; CDR3nt: TGTGCCACCAGTGGAGGGGACAGCAAGTCTTATCAGCCCCAGCATTTT; d_gene: TRBD1; abundance: many; v_gene: TRBV24-1; j_gene: TRBJ1-5
CDR3aa: CASSQDWTGGGNTIYF; CDR3nt: TGTGCCAGCAGCCAAGATTGGACAGGGGGTGGAAACACCATATATTTT; d_gene: TRBD1; abundance: .; v_gene: TRBV3-1; j_gene: TRBJ1-3
CDR3aa: CASSNEAGAVNTEAFF; CDR3nt: TGTGCCAGTAGTAATGAGGCAGGGGCCGTAAACACTGAAGCTTTCTTT; d_gene: .; abundance: few; v_gene: TRBV19; j_gene: TRBJ1-1
CDR3aa: CAWYQFAEAFF; CDR3nt: TGTGCCTGGTACCAATTCGCTGAAGCTTTCTTT; d_gene: .; abundance: many; v_gene: TRBV30; j_gene: TRBJ1-1
CDR3aa: CAPLNRSFHEKLFF; CDR3nt: TGTGCTCCCCTGAACCGCAGTTTTCATGAAAAACTGTTTTTT; d_gene: .; abundance: .; v_gene: TRBV30; j_gene: TRBJ1-4
CDR3aa: CASSVAGGRGDSYEQYF; CDR3nt: TGTGCCAGCAGCGTAGCCGGAGGAAGGGGTGACTCCTACGAGCAGTACTTC; d_gene: .; abundance: once; v_gene: TRBV9; j_gene: TRBJ2-7
CDR3aa: CASSEARGPGPQHF; CDR3nt: TGTGCCAGCAGTGAAGCGAGGGGCCCGGGGCCCCAGCATTTT; d_gene: .; abundance: few; v_gene: TRBV2; j_gene: TRBJ1-5
CDR3aa: CASSGDTGNNSPLHF; CDR3nt: TGTGCCAGCAGCGGCGACACAGGGAACAATTCACCCCTCCACTTT; d_gene: .; abundance: many; v_gene: TRBV9; j_gene: TRBJ1-6
CDR3aa: CASSWDSTGELFF; CDR3nt: TGTGCCAGCAGTTGGGACAGTACCGGGGAGCTGTTTTTT; d_gene: TRBD1; abundance: few; v_gene: TRBV28; j_gene: TRBJ2-2
CDR3aa: CAGRGDSNQPQHF; CDR3nt: TGTGCCGGGAGGGGGGATAGCAATCAGCCCCAGCATTTT; d_gene: .; abundance: .; v_gene: TRBV6-1; j_gene: TRBJ1-5
CDR3aa: CASSSGPQREVIRDTQYF; CDR3nt: TGTGCCAGCAGCTCCGGACCCCAGCGGGAAGTGATTAGAGATACGCAGTATTTT; d_gene: TRBD2; abundance: many; v_gene: TRBV7-4; j_gene: TRBJ2-3
CDR3aa: CATRTGTGSDEQYF; CDR3nt: TGTGCCACCAGAACTGGGACAGGGTCGGACGAGCAGTACTTC; d_gene: TRBD1; abundance: many; v_gene: TRBV24-1; j_gene: TRBJ2-7
CDR3aa: CASKRDGAYEQYF; CDR3nt: TGTGCCAGTAAAAGAGACGGTGCCTACGAGCAGTACTTC; d_gene: .; abundance: many; v_gene: TRBV19; j_gene: TRBJ2-7
CDR3aa: CASSLFWTDLTEAFF; CDR3nt: TGTGCCAGCAGTTTATTTTGGACCGATCTCACTGAAGCTTTCTTT; d_gene: .; abundance: many; v_gene: TRBV28; j_gene: TRBJ1-1
CDR3aa: CASTTTGGSGEQYF; CDR3nt: TGTGCCAGTACCACGACAGGGGGATCTGGCGAGCAGTACTTC; d_gene: TRBD1; abundance: few; v_gene: TRBV19; j_gene: TRBJ2-7
CDR3aa: CASSPGQGFQPQHF; CDR3nt: TGTGCCAGCAGCCCGGGACAGGGTTTCCAGCCCCAGCATTTT; d_gene: TRBD1; abundance: few; v_gene: TRBV3-1; j_gene: TRBJ1-5
CDR3aa: CASSLAGQGALYEQYF; CDR3nt: TGTGCCAGCAGCTTAGCGGGACAGGGGGCTCTCTACGAGCAGTACTTC; d_gene: TRBD1; abundance: few; v_gene: TRBV7-2; j_gene: TRBJ2-7
CDR3aa: CATSNLGNTEAFF; CDR3nt: TGTGCCACCAGCAATTTGGGGAACACTGAAGCTTTCTTT; d_gene: .; abundance: many; v_gene: TRBV24-1; j_gene: TRBJ1-1
CDR3aa: CASSLRMASGRLVTGELFF; CDR3nt: TGTGCCAGCAGCCTCCGCATGGCTAGCGGGAGGCTCGTCACCGGGGAGCTGTTTTTT; d_gene: TRBD2; abundance: many; v_gene: TRBV11-1; j_gene: TRBJ2-2
CDR3aa: CASSQSRDRTLGTEAFF; CDR3nt: TGCGCCAGCAGCCAGTCCCGGGACAGGACTCTGGGCACTGAAGCTTTCTTT; d_gene: TRBD1; abundance: once; v_gene: TRBV7-3; j_gene: TRBJ1-1